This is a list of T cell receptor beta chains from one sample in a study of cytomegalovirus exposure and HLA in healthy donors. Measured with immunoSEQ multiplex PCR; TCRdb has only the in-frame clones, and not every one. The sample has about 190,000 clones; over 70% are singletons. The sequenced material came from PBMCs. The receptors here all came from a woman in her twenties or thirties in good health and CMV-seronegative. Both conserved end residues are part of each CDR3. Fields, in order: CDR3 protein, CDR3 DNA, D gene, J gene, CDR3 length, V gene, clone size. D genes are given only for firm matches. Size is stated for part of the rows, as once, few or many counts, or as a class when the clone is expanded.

CDR3aa: CASSSQGPEQYF
CDR3nt: TGTGCCAGCAGTTCGCAGGGTCCCGAGCAGTACTTC
d_gene: .
j_gene: TRBJ2-7
len: 12
v_gene: TRBV28
abundance: .

CDR3aa: CASSLKPDEQFF
CDR3nt: TGTGCCAGCAGCCTAAAGCCGGATGAGCAGTTCTTC
d_gene: .
j_gene: TRBJ2-1
len: 12
v_gene: TRBV11-2
abundance: .

CDR3aa: CASSLDGDGNQPQHF
CDR3nt: TGTGCCAGCAGCTTGGATGGAGATGGCAATCAGCCCCAGCATTTT
d_gene: .
j_gene: TRBJ1-5
len: 15
v_gene: TRBV5-4
abundance: .

CDR3aa: CSSSPGTVATNEKLFF
CDR3nt: TGTTCCAGCAGCCCCGGGACAGTTGCAACTAATGAAAAACTGTTTTTT
d_gene: TRBD1
j_gene: TRBJ1-4
len: 16
v_gene: TRBV7-9
abundance: few

CDR3aa: CAITRTGPYEQYF
CDR3nt: TGTGCCATCACCCGGACAGGGCCCTACGAGCAGTACTTC
d_gene: TRBD1
j_gene: TRBJ2-7
len: 13
v_gene: TRBV10-3
abundance: .

CDR3aa: CASSIVGTGYSNLAKNIQYF
CDR3nt: TGTGCCAGTAGTATAGTCGGGACAGGGTATTCCAACCTAGCCAAAAACATTCAGTACTTC
d_gene: TRBD1
j_gene: TRBJ2-4
len: 20
v_gene: TRBV19
abundance: .

CDR3aa: CASSLAASQETQYF
CDR3nt: TGTGCCAGCAGCTTAGCCGCTAGCCAAGAGACCCAGTACTTC
d_gene: .
j_gene: TRBJ2-5
len: 14
v_gene: TRBV7-7
abundance: .

CDR3aa: CAISESGRGTGDYEQYF
CDR3nt: TGTGCCATCAGTGAGTCGGGTCGAGGGACAGGGGACTACGAGCAGTACTTC
d_gene: TRBD1
j_gene: TRBJ2-7
len: 17
v_gene: TRBV10-3
abundance: .

CDR3aa: CASSYRGHTGTEAFF
CDR3nt: TGTGCCAGCAGTTACAGGGGACATACGGGCACTGAAGCTTTCTTT
d_gene: .
j_gene: TRBJ1-1
len: 15
v_gene: TRBV6-5
abundance: .

CDR3aa: CASSSRDRGATTYEQYF
CDR3nt: TGTGCCAGCAGTTCCCGGGACAGGGGCGCTACCACCTACGAGCAGTACTTC
d_gene: .
j_gene: TRBJ2-7
len: 17
v_gene: TRBV21-1
abundance: .

CDR3aa: CASCQVHSTDTQYF
CDR3nt: TGTGCCAGCTGCCAGGTCCACAGCACAGATACGCAGTATTTT
d_gene: .
j_gene: TRBJ2-3
len: 14
v_gene: TRBV5-6
abundance: few

CDR3aa: CASSLRGSSGSQNEQFF
CDR3nt: TGCGCCAGCAGCTTGCGCGGATCTAGCGGGAGTCAGAATGAGCAGTTCTTC
d_gene: TRBD2
j_gene: TRBJ2-1
len: 17
v_gene: TRBV5-1
abundance: .

CDR3aa: CASSLDRARIEQYF
CDR3nt: TGTGCCAGCAGTTTAGACAGGGCGAGGATCGAGCAGTACTTC
d_gene: TRBD1
j_gene: TRBJ2-7
len: 14
v_gene: TRBV28
abundance: .

CDR3aa: CASSLASGVGANGLTF
CDR3nt: TGTGCCAGCAGCTTAGCGTCAGGGGTAGGGGCCAACGGCCTGACTTTC
d_gene: .
j_gene: TRBJ2-6
len: 16
v_gene: TRBV7-2
abundance: .

CDR3aa: CASSAQGGGDHEQFF
CDR3nt: TGTGCCAGCAGTGCCCAAGGAGGGGGGGATCATGAGCAGTTCTTC
d_gene: .
j_gene: TRBJ2-1
len: 15
v_gene: TRBV6-6
abundance: .

CDR3aa: CASSHRGFTEAFF
CDR3nt: TGTGCCAGCAGCCACAGGGGTTTCACTGAAGCTTTCTTT
d_gene: TRBD1
j_gene: TRBJ1-1
len: 13
v_gene: TRBV7-9
abundance: .

CDR3aa: CASSFRGLASSYEQYF
CDR3nt: TGTGCCAGCAGTTTCCGCGGCCTTGCCTCTTCCTACGAGCAGTACTTC
d_gene: .
j_gene: TRBJ2-7
len: 16
v_gene: TRBV27
abundance: .

CDR3aa: CASSVSPGTAEKLFF
CDR3nt: TGTGCCAGCAGTGTATCTCCCGGGACAGCCGAAAAACTGTTTTTT
d_gene: TRBD1
j_gene: TRBJ1-4
len: 15
v_gene: TRBV2
abundance: .

CDR3aa: CASSLYHLLAGGPEEQYF
CDR3nt: TGTGCCAGCAGCCTGTACCACCTTCTAGCGGGGGGGCCGGAAGAGCAGTACTTC
d_gene: TRBD2
j_gene: TRBJ2-7
len: 18
v_gene: TRBV11-2
abundance: .

CDR3aa: CASSLDSLQETQYF
CDR3nt: TGTGCCAGCAGCTTGGACAGTCTCCAAGAGACCCAGTACTTC
d_gene: .
j_gene: TRBJ2-5
len: 14
v_gene: TRBV7-9
abundance: .

CDR3aa: CASSIQGLGSNQPQHF
CDR3nt: TGTGCCAGTAGTATCCAGGGGTTGGGGAGCAATCAGCCCCAGCATTTT
d_gene: .
j_gene: TRBJ1-5
len: 16
v_gene: TRBV19
abundance: .

CDR3aa: CASSVGPQGNSYNEQFF
CDR3nt: TGTGCCAGCAGCGTAGGCCCACAGGGGAATTCCTACAATGAGCAGTTCTTC
d_gene: TRBD1
j_gene: TRBJ2-1
len: 17
v_gene: TRBV9
abundance: .

CDR3aa: CASSGGGGDTQYF
CDR3nt: TGCGCCAGCAGCGGGGGGGGCGGAGATACGCAGTATTTT
d_gene: .
j_gene: TRBJ2-3
len: 13
v_gene: TRBV5-1
abundance: .

CDR3aa: CASSPGLDSSTNEKLFF
CDR3nt: TGTGCCAGCAGCCCAGGCCTCGACAGCTCAACTAATGAAAAACTGTTTTTT
d_gene: .
j_gene: TRBJ1-4
len: 17
v_gene: TRBV9
abundance: .

CDR3aa: CASSQDTAGGLNEQFF
CDR3nt: TGCGCCAGCAGCCAAGACACAGCGGGGGGGCTCAATGAGCAGTTCTTC
d_gene: TRBD2
j_gene: TRBJ2-1
len: 16
v_gene: TRBV4-1
abundance: once

CDR3aa: CASRTSVSPSYEQYF
CDR3nt: TGTGCCAGCCGGACTAGCGTGTCCCCCTCCTACGAGCAGTACTTC
d_gene: TRBD2
j_gene: TRBJ2-7
len: 15
v_gene: TRBV6-5
abundance: many

CDR3aa: CSVQETGSYEQYF
CDR3nt: TGCAGCGTCCAAGAGACAGGGTCCTACGAGCAGTACTTC
d_gene: TRBD1
j_gene: TRBJ2-7
len: 13
v_gene: TRBV29-1
abundance: once

CDR3aa: CASSFRDSRDEQFF
CDR3nt: TGTGCCAGCAGCTTTCGGGACTCTAGGGATGAGCAGTTCTTC
d_gene: .
j_gene: TRBJ2-1
len: 14
v_gene: TRBV7-3
abundance: .

CDR3aa: CASSPGYEQFF
CDR3nt: TGTGCCAGTAGTCCAGGGTATGAGCAGTTCTTC
d_gene: .
j_gene: TRBJ2-1
len: 11
v_gene: TRBV19
abundance: once

CDR3aa: CASSRAGGNTGELFF
CDR3nt: TGTGCCAGCAGCCGAGCGGGAGGGAACACCGGGGAGCTGTTTTTT
d_gene: TRBD2
j_gene: TRBJ2-2
len: 15
v_gene: TRBV7-3
abundance: .

CDR3aa: CASSPMYEQYF
CDR3nt: TGTGCCAGCAGCCCCATGTACGAGCAGTACTTC
d_gene: .
j_gene: TRBJ2-7
len: 11
v_gene: TRBV5-8
abundance: .

CDR3aa: CASSVAGYVSPDTQYF
CDR3nt: TGTGCCAGCAGCGTAGCAGGGTATGTTAGTCCAGATACGCAGTATTTT
d_gene: .
j_gene: TRBJ2-3
len: 16
v_gene: TRBV9
abundance: .

CDR3aa: CSVVPLAGGYEQYF
CDR3nt: TGCAGCGTTGTCCCGCTAGCGGGGGGTTACGAGCAGTACTTC
d_gene: TRBD2
j_gene: TRBJ2-7
len: 14
v_gene: TRBV29-1
abundance: .

CDR3aa: CASSMTGVGANVLTF
CDR3nt: TGTGCCAGCAGTATGACAGGGGTCGGGGCCAACGTCCTGACTTTC
d_gene: TRBD1
j_gene: TRBJ2-6
len: 15
v_gene: TRBV6-6
abundance: .

CDR3aa: CASSQGGRGWETQYF
CDR3nt: TGCGCCAGCAGCCAAGGTGGGAGGGGTTGGGAGACCCAGTACTTC
d_gene: TRBD2
j_gene: TRBJ2-5
len: 15
v_gene: TRBV4-3
abundance: few

CDR3aa: CASSSEFGNSPLHF
CDR3nt: TGTGCCAGCAGCTCCGAGTTCGGTAATTCACCCCTCCACTTT
d_gene: .
j_gene: TRBJ1-6
len: 14
v_gene: TRBV6-6
abundance: .

CDR3aa: CASSLRLRGGLETQYF
CDR3nt: TGTGCCAGCAGCTTAAGGTTGCGGGGGGGCCTCGAGACCCAGTACTTC
d_gene: TRBD2
j_gene: TRBJ2-5
len: 16
v_gene: TRBV7-2
abundance: .

CDR3aa: CASSYWATYNEQFF
CDR3nt: TGCGCCAGCAGCTATTGGGCCACCTACAATGAGCAGTTCTTC
d_gene: .
j_gene: TRBJ2-1
len: 14
v_gene: TRBV5-1
abundance: once

CDR3aa: CASSWGTDHYPYNEQFF
CDR3nt: TGTGCCAGCAGTTGGGGGACAGACCATTACCCTTACAATGAGCAGTTCTTC
d_gene: TRBD1
j_gene: TRBJ2-1
len: 17
v_gene: TRBV28
abundance: .

CDR3aa: CASSQDPSSGFYNEQFF
CDR3nt: TGCGCCAGCAGCCAAGATCCATCTAGCGGGTTCTACAATGAGCAGTTCTTC
d_gene: TRBD2
j_gene: TRBJ2-1
len: 17
v_gene: TRBV4-1
abundance: .

CDR3aa: CSVDGPSKSYTF
CDR3nt: TGCAGCGTTGATGGGCCGAGTAAAAGCTACACCTTC
d_gene: .
j_gene: TRBJ1-2
len: 12
v_gene: TRBV29-1
abundance: .